The present T cell receptor (beta chain) was sequenced within a study of glioma-infiltrating T cells. Germline CDR1 and CDR2: DFQATT and SNEGSKA (reference sequence). V was clipped by 6 bases and J by 1 base, with 9 bases between them. The CDR3 is 12 amino acids. This clonotype appeared many times. TCR alpha and beta CDR3 regions were amplified from RNA using iRepertoire nested multiplex PCR. Input was 100-400 ng of tissue mRNA or PBMC total RNA. A single record per CDR3 protein comes from TCRdb applying MiXCR to the multiplex PCR reads. Of some 100,000 distinct CDR3 sequences listed, less than 30% were seen once; the top ten hold under 45%.

The material sequenced was glioma tissue, nonneoplastic brain tissue, or PBMCs (not recorded which). The V and J genes are TRBV20-1 and TRBJ1-1, with D perhaps TRBD1 (5 bases). The clonotype comes from a human donor with low-grade glioma or glioblastoma, undergoing nonglioma brain surgery, or in good health (not recorded which). For the CDR3, the DNA is TGCAGTGCAAGAAGGGGGAACACTGAAGCTTTCTTT. Translated: CSARRGNTEAFF.